This TCR beta chain appears in the sequencing data of a study of beta chain features in type 1 diabetes. Expressed TCRB transcripts were sequenced after all isolated RNA was converted to cDNA. Sequencing used immunoSEQ multiplex PCR; TCRdb keeps in-frame clones, though not all of them. This table has about 700,000 clones, around 15% appearing once. Each sorted fraction was over 95% pure. Study-level points and caveats: Among patients, naive, central memory and Treg TCRB repertoires appeared more similar than among healthy donors. Insertions at VDJ junctions were less frequent in type 1 diabetes patients. These patients also deleted more nucleotides at the same junctions. Among patients with Type 1 diabetes, TCRB CDR3s were moderately but significantly shorter in every one of the four CD4+ subsets.

Concerning this clone: Antigen unknown.

Germline assignment: CDR1 MNHEY and CDR2 SMNVEV (reference sequence). The CDR3 is 17 residues long. Between the trimmed V and J ends, which lost 5 bases and 0 bases, there was a span of 19 bases. The sequenced material came from naive CD4+ T cells from blood. The TCR sequence derives from a man younger than 35 with type 1 diabetes. The V gene is TRBV27, the J gene TRBJ1-1; maybe TRBD1 (6 bases). As DNA, the CDR3 is TGTGCCAGCAGTCGCCGCGGGACAAATAGTTTGAACACTGAAGCTTTCTTT. Translated, it gives CASSRRGTNSLNTEAFF.